The 27 T cell receptor beta chains below come from one sample, sequenced in a study of CD8 T cells in Susac syndrome. RNA was extracted with the RNeasy kit, and a quantity of 0.5 to 1 ug was reverse transcribed using random hexamers. TCRdb redid the calling of the immunoSEQ multiplex PCR reads with MiXCR, one entry per CDR3 protein. The sample shows about 120,000 distinct CDR3 sequences, 94% of them seen only once. Material: CD4+ T cells from PBMCs. All receptors derive from a human donor in good health.

This clonotype has just one count. The chain joins TRBV3-1 to TRBJ2-2; D call uncertain. Trimming removed 0 bases at V and 7 bases at J, with 15 bases between. This CDR3 contains 16 residues. Germline V gives CDR1 LGHDT, CDR2 YNNKEL (reference sequence). The CDR3, as DNA: TGTGCCAGCAGCCAAGAGTTGAAACCCCTCAGCGGGGAGCTGTTTTTT. Translating gives CASSQELKPLSGELFF.

The V gene is TRBV20-1, the J gene TRBJ2-4, with a weak D call TRBD1 (6 bases). The CDR3 runs to 16 residues. Germline assignment: CDR1 DFQATT and CDR2 SNEGSKA (reference sequence). Trimming took 0 bases from V and 0 from J, leaving 12 bases between them. CDR3 sequence reads: CSARDGGRIAKNIQYF. Here the CDR3 DNA reads TGCAGTGCTAGAGATGGGGGCAGGATAGCCAAAAACATTCAGTACTTC.

The chain carries TRBV9 and TRBJ2-5, with TRBD2 identical over 7 bases. CDR3 size: 14 residues. Germline V gene data show CDR1 as SGDLS and CDR2 as YYNGEE. V gave up 3 bases and J gave up 2 bases; unmatched junction bases: 4. DNA of the CDR3: TGTGCCAGCAGCGCCGGGACTATACAAGAGACCCAGTACTTC. Translating it yields CASSAGTIQETQYF.

This chain uses TRBV5-6 with TRBJ2-7; TRBD1 is a possible D gene (6 bases). V lost 1 base, J lost 3 bases, and 8 bases lay in between. Germline-derived CDR1 and CDR2 are SGHDT and YYEEEE. The CDR3 is made up of 13 amino acids. The CDR3 spells CASSLKQGYEQYF. The CDR3 region has the DNA TGTGCCAGCAGCTTGAAACAGGGCTACGAGCAGTACTTC.

This clonotype appeared once. The chain employs TRBV5-1 and TRBJ1-1; D unresolved. CDR3 length: 15 residues. The V and J ends lost 0 bases and 0 bases respectively, with 9 bases between them. CDR1 is SGHRS, CDR2 YFSETQ, per germline. The CDR3 loop is CASSLAGSVNTEAFF. DNA of the CDR3: TGCGCCAGCAGCTTGGCCGGGTCTGTGAACACTGAAGCTTTCTTT.

V is TRBV5-1 and J is TRBJ1-2, with D perhaps TRBD1 (5 bases). Germline lookup yields CDR1 SGHRS and CDR2 YFSETQ. The CDR3 has 13 residues. V was shortened by 2 bases and J by 7 bases, with 12 bases between the two germline ends. This CDR3 reads CASSLTQGGGYTF. The CDR3 nucleotides read TGCGCCAGCAGCTTAACTCAGGGTGGTGGCTACACCTTC.

This chain links TRBV20-1 with TRBJ2-3; 10 bases line up with TRBD1. This CDR3 has 13 residues. The germline CDR1 and CDR2 sequences are DFQATT and SNEGSKA (reference sequence). V trimming: 3 bases; J trimming: 4 bases; junction bases outside the gene matches: 1. CDR3 residues: CSARTGGPDTQYF. In nucleotides, the CDR3 is TGCAGTGCTAGGACAGGGGGCCCAGATACGCAGTATTTT.

This chain connects TRBV30 to TRBJ2-6; D not resolved. Germline CDR1 and CDR2: GTSNPN and SVGIG (reference sequence). The length of the CDR3 is 19 residues. With 1 base removed from V and 0 bases from J, the gap between germline ends came to 19 bases. DNA for the CDR3: TGTGCCTGGAGTGAAACCTATACTATTACGGGCTCTGGGGCCAACGTCCTGACTTTC. Its protein is CAWSETYTITGSGANVLTF.

The chain is built from TRBV18 and TRBJ2-7; a possible D gene is TRBD1 (5 bases). V dropped 5 bases and J dropped 0 bases, with 17 bases sitting between them. The CDR3 contains 16 residues. Germline V gene sequence: CDR1 KGHSH, CDR2 LQKENI. For the CDR3, the DNA is TGTGCCAGCTCAACTTCGACAGAAACGAGCTCCTACGAGCAGTACTTC. It translates to CASSTSTETSSYEQYF.

The genes are TRBV12-3 or TRBV12-4 and TRBJ2-5, with a possible D match to TRBD1 (5 bases). This CDR3 is built from 14 residues. V lost 5 bases and J lost 4, with 14 bases in between. The CDR3 coding sequence is TGTGCCAGCAGTGCCAGGGCGGTTACAGAGACCCAGTACTTC. Translating it yields CASSARAVTETQYF.

This chain links TRBV30 with TRBJ2-5, with TRBD1 matching 7 bases. V lost 3 bases to trimming and J lost 5 bases; unmatched junction nucleotides: 6. This CDR3 is built from 13 residues. Germline CDR1 GTSNPN, CDR2 SVGIG (reference sequence). The DNA of the CDR3 is TGTGCCTGGAGGACGACAGGGTTGGAGACCCAGTACTTC. Protein: CAWRTTGLETQYF.

The sample holds one count of this clonotype. CDR3 sequence (DNA): TGTGCCAGCCACGGGGGAAAAGCCAATGAGCAGTTCTTC. This translates into CASHGGKANEQFF. The chain uses TRBV6-2 or TRBV6-3 and TRBJ2-1; TRBD2 might be the D (6 bases). V was shortened by 8 bases and J by 6 bases, with 14 bases between the two germline ends. This CDR3 comprises 13 residues. Germline V gene lookup returns CDR1 MNHEY and CDR2 SVGEGT.

The chain carries TRBV24-1 and TRBJ2-1; D is undetermined. Germline V lookup: CDR1 KGHDR, CDR2 SFDVKD. CDR3 length equals 12 residues. V lost 0 bases to trimming and J lost 7 bases, with 3 bases between them. CDR3 bases: TGTGCCACCAGTGATTTGCGTAATGAGCAGTTCTTC. Amino acid sequence: CATSDLRNEQFF.

The rearrangement joins TRBV30 to TRBJ1-1, with D unclear. The V end lost 3 bases, the J end lost 0 bases, and 5 bases lay between the germline ends. This CDR3 has 12 amino acids. CDR1 is GTSNPN, CDR2 SVGIG, per germline (reference sequence). In DNA form, the CDR3 reads TGTGCCTGGAGGTTCATGAACACTGAAGCTTTCTTT. Encoded protein: CAWRFMNTEAFF.

The V and J genes are TRBV23-1 and TRBJ1-1, with 10 bases aligning to TRBD1. TRBV23-1 is designated an ORF whose function remains uncertain. This CDR3 spans 14 amino acids. The trim removed 10 bases at V and 4 bases at J, leaving 9 bases unmatched. The DNA of the CDR3 is TGCGCCATCCACCGGGACAGGGGTTGCACTGAAGCTTTCTTT. This encodes CAIHRDRGCTEAFF.

The chain is built from TRBV19 and TRBJ2-7; the match to TRBD1 covers 8 bases. Trimming at V came to 5 bases and at J to 0 bases, leaving 6 bases not matched to a gene. This CDR3 is built from 15 residues. Looked up from germline, CDR1 is LNHDA and CDR2 is SQIVND (reference sequence). The CDR3 bases are TGTGCCAGTAGTCCAGGGGGCCAAGGCTCCTACGAGCAGTACTTC. It is translated as CASSPGGQGSYEQYF.

This rearrangement joins TRBV7-9 to TRBJ1-2; TRBD1 might be the D (5 bases). CDR1 and CDR2 from the germline V gene are SEHNR and FQNEAQ (reference sequence). Trimming left V 5 bases short and J 8 bases short, with 15 bases between. The CDR3 runs to 13 residues. CDR3 sequence: CASSTQAGGGYTF. The CDR3 DNA sequence: TGTGCCAGCAGCACACAGGCCGGAGGCGGCTACACCTTC.

The rearrangement links TRBV20-1 to TRBJ2-5; D is perhaps TRBD1 or TRBD2 (5 bases each). Germline V lookup: CDR1 DFQATT, CDR2 SNEGSKA (reference sequence). Trimming took off 6 bases at V and 4 bases at J, with 15 bases between the two ends. The CDR3 has 13 residues. DNA for the CDR3: TGCAGTGCGCCCACCGGGGCGGGAGAGACCCAGTACTTC. The encoded protein is CSAPTGAGETQYF.

The V and J genes are TRBV6-6 and TRBJ2-7, with 10 bases lining up with TRBD2. The CDR3 runs 14 residues. V was pared by 2 bases and J by 3 bases, with 1 base of the junction left unmatched. Germline values: CDR1 MNHNY, CDR2 SVGAGI (reference sequence). The CDR3 DNA follows: TGTGCCAGCAGTTACCCTAGCGGGGGCTACGAGCAGTACTTC. Translation gives CASSYPSGGYEQYF.

The V and J genes are TRBV3-1 and TRBJ2-4; the D is unclear. V lost 3 bases, J lost 1 base, and 4 bases lay in between. Germline loops: CDR1 LGHDT, CDR2 YNNKEL (reference sequence). This CDR3 spans 13 amino acids. The CDR3 loop reads CASSQGAKNIQYF. Here the CDR3 DNA reads TGTGCCAGCAGCCAGGGGGCCAAAAACATTCAGTACTTC.

The chain has TRBV11-2 and TRBJ2-5; TRBD2 matches 10 bases. V lost 3 bases to trimming and J lost 5 bases; unmatched junction nucleotides: 6. The CDR3 runs to 15 residues. CDR1 is SGHAT, CDR2 FQNNGV, per germline. The chain's CDR3 is CASSFTSGVGETQYF. CDR3 bases: TGTGCCAGCAGCTTCACTAGCGGGGTTGGTGAGACCCAGTACTTC.

The chain carries TRBV6-2 or TRBV6-3 and TRBJ1-5; no clear D gene. The CDR3 contains 12 residues. The germline gives CDR1 MNHEY, CDR2 SVGEGT. V was trimmed by 5 bases and J by 7 bases, leaving 9 bases between them. This CDR3 is CASSTLTQPQHF. In DNA, the CDR3 is TGTGCCAGCAGTACTCTGACACAGCCCCAGCATTTT.

The rearrangement uses TRBV18 and TRBJ2-1; 9 nucleotides match TRBD1. Looked up from germline, CDR1 is KGHSH and CDR2 is LQKENI. Unmatched junction bases numbered 6, after V lost 0 bases and J lost 3 bases. The CDR3 spans 17 residues. The CDR3 region has the DNA TGTGCCAGCTCACCACCGTCGAGGACAGGGGACTACAATGAGCAGTTCTTC. This encodes CASSPPSRTGDYNEQFF. Together with reference TRBV18 and TRBJ2-1, the CDR3 gives the full variable domain: NAGVMQNPRHLVRRRGQEARLRCSPMKGHSHVYWYRQLPEEGLKFMVYLQKENIIDESGMPKERFSAEFPKEGPSILRIQQVVRGDSAAYFCASSPPSRTGDYNEQFFGPGTRLTVL.

The table lists this clonotype with a count of one. The chain couples TRBV6-2 or TRBV6-3 to TRBJ2-1; D remains unclear. Between the trimmed V and J ends, which lost 0 bases and 3 bases, there was a span of 9 bases. Germline V gives CDR1 MNHEY, CDR2 SVGEGT. The CDR3 extends over 15 amino acids. The CDR3: CASSYSIIDYNEQFF. CDR3 nucleotide sequence: TGTGCCAGCAGTTACTCGATAATCGACTACAATGAGCAGTTCTTC.

The V gene is TRBV20-1, the J gene TRBJ2-3; D unclear. The CDR3 consists of 13 residues. V lost 3 bases and J lost 0, with 7 bases in between. Germline V gene lookup returns CDR1 DFQATT and CDR2 SNEGSKA (reference sequence). Here the CDR3 DNA reads TGCAGTGCTAGGGACGGAAGCACAGATACGCAGTATTTT. It yields the protein CSARDGSTDTQYF.

The chain joins TRBV12-3 or TRBV12-4 to TRBJ1-6, with TRBD1 as a possible D gene (5 bases). This CDR3 has 15 residues. The ends were cut back, 5 bases at V and 3 bases at J, with 11 bases in the middle. The DNA of the CDR3 is TGTGCCAGCAGTCACCGGGACGGCTATAATTCACCCCTCCACTTT. Residues: CASSHRDGYNSPLHF.

The chain links TRBV30 to TRBJ2-1; no clear D. The V end was cut by 7 bases, the J end by 7 bases, with 20 bases between. The CDR3 is made up of 14 amino acids. Germline CDR1 and CDR2: GTSNPN and SVGIG (reference sequence). CDR3 loop: CASTVGSVGNEQFF. The CDR3, as DNA: TGTGCCTCTACCGTCGGGTCAGTGGGGAATGAGCAGTTCTTC.